These 5 T cell receptor beta chains were sequenced from one sample in a study of T cells expressing NK-cell markers. Reprocessing the 5' RACE reads, TCRdb reports a single entry for every CDR3 protein and omits DNA. This repertoire includes roughly 160,000 distinct CDR3 sequences. Source material: blood T cells: a sorted CD56 or NKG2C T cell subset, CD4+ or CD8+ T cells, or bulk PBMC T cells (not recorded which). These receptors came from a woman aged 18 to 75 in good health.

J is TRBJ2-3 and V is TRBV7-3; TCRdb lists TRBD1, though no DNA is available to test this call. Germline V CDR1 and CDR2: SGHTA, FQGTGA. The CDR3 covers 14 residues. The CDR3 sequence is CASSSDRGVNTQYF.

The V call is TRBV5-6, the J call TRBJ2-2; the D call of TRBD2 rests on TCRdb alone, since no DNA is present to check it. CDR1 and CDR2 from the germline V gene are SGHDT and YYEEEE. This CDR3 is built from 15 residues. The CDR3 sequence: CASSTGGLSPRELFF.

V gene TRBV27 combines with J gene TRBJ2-7; checking the TCRdb D call of TRBD2 is not possible without DNA. The CDR3 sequence is 13 residues long. The V gene's germline CDR1 is MNHEY and CDR2 SMNVEV (reference sequence). The CDR3 here is CASRDRRGYEQYF.

V and J are TRBV5-1 and TRBJ2-1; the TCRdb call, TRBD2, lacks DNA for checking. Germline values: CDR1 SGHRS, CDR2 YFSETQ. The CDR3 has 16 residues. CDR3 sequence: CASSLAGRLARGEQFF. The full variable domain, completed using reference TRBV5-1 and TRBJ2-1, is KAGVTQTPRYLIKTRGQQVTLSCSPISGHRSVSWYQQTPGQGLQFLFEYFSETQRNKGNFPGRFSGRQFSNSRSEMNVSTLELGDSALYLCASSLAGRLARGEQFFGPGTRLTVL.

This chain joins TRBV5-1 and TRBJ2-7; with no DNA, the TCRdb D assignment of TRBD2 cannot be verified. CDR1 SGHRS and CDR2 YFSETQ come from the germline V gene. The CDR3 spans 14 residues. The CDR3 is CASSPGTSGYEQYF.